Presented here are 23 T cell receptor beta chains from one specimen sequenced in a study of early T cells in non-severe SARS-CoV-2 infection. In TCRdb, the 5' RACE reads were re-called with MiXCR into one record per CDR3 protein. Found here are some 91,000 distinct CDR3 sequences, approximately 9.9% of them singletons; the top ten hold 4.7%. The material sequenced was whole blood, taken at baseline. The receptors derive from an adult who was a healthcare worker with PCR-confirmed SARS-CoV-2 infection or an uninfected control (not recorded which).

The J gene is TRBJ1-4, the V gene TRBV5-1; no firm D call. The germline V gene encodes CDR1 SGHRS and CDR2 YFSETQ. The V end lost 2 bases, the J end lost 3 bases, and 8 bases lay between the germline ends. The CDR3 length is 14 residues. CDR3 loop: CASSLSGSNEKLFF. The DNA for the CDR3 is TGCGCCAGCAGCTTATCCGGGTCTAATGAAAAACTGTTTTTT.

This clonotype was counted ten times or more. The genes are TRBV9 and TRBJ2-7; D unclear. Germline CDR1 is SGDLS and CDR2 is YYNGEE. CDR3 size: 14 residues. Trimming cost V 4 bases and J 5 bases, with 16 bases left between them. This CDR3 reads CASSPGVAYHEQYF. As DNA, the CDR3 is TGTGCCAGCAGCCCTGGAGTAGCTTACCACGAGCAGTACTTC. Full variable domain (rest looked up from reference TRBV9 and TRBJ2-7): DSGVTQTPKHLITATGQRVTLRCSPRSGDLSVYWYQQSLDQGLQFLIQYYNGEERAKGNILERFSAQQFPDLHSELNLSSLELGDSALYFCASSPGVAYHEQYFGPGTRLTVT.

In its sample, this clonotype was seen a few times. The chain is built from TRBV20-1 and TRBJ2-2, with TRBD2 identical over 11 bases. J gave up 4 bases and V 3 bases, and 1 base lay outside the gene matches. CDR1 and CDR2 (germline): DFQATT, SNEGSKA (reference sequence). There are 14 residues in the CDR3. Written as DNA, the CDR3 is TGCAGTGCTAGTGGACTAGCGGGCACCGGGGAGCTGTTTTTT. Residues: CSASGLAGTGELFF.

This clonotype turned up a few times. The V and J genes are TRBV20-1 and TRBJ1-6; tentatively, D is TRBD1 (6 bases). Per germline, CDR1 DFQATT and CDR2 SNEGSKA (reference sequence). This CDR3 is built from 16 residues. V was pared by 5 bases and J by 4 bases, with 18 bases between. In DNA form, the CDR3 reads TGCAGTGCTCCCCGTGAGGGGGGTGGATATAATTCACCCCTCCACTTT. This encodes CSAPREGGGYNSPLHF.

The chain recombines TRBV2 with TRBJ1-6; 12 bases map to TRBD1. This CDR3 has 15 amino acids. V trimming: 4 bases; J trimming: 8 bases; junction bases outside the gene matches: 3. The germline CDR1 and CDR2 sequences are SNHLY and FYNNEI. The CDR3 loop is CASSGDRGRHSPLHF. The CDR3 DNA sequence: TGTGCCAGCAGTGGGGACAGGGGGCGGCATTCACCCCTCCACTTT.

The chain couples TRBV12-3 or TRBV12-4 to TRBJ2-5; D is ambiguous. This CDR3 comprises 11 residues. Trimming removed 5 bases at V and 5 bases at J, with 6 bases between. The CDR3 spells CASSPRETQYF. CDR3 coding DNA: TGTGCCAGCAGTCCCCGGGAGACCCAGTACTTC.

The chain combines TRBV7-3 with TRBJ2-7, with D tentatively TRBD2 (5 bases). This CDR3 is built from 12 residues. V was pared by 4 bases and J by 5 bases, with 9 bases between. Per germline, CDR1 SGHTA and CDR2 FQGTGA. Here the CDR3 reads CASSSSGDEQYF. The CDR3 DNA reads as TGTGCCAGCAGCTCGAGCGGCGACGAGCAGTACTTC. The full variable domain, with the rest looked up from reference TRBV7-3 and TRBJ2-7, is GAGVSQTPSNKVTEKGKYVELRCDPISGHTALYWYRQSLGQGPEFLIYFQGTGAADDSGLPNDRFFAVRPEGSVSTLKIQRTERGDSAVYLCASSSSGDEQYFGPGTRLTVT.

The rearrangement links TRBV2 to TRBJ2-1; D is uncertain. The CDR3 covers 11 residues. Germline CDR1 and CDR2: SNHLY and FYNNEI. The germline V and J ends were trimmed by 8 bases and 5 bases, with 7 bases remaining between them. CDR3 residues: CASSKDNEQFF. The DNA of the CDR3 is TGTGCCAGCTCAAAGGACAATGAGCAGTTCTTC.

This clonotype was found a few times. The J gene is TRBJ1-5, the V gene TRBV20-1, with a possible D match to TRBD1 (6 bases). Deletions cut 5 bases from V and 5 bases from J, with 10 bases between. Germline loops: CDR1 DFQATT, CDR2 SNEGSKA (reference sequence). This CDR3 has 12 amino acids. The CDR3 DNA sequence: TGCAGTGCTGCCGCAGGGGATCAGCCCCAGCATTTT. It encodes CSAAAGDQPQHF.

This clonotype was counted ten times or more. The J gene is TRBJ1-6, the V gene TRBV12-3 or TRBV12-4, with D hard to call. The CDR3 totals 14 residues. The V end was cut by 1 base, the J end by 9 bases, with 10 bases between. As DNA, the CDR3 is TGTGCCAGCAGTTTAGGAGGTTGGATTTCACCCCTCCACTTT. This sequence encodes CASSLGGWISPLHF.

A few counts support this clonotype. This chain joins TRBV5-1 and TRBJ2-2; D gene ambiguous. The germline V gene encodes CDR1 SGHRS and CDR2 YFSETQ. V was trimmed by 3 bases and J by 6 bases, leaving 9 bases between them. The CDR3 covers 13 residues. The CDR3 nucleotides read TGCGCCAGCAGCTCGAATGTACCCGGGGAGCTGTTTTTT. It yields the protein CASSSNVPGELFF. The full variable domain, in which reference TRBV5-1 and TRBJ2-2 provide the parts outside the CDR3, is KAGVTQTPRYLIKTRGQQVTLSCSPISGHRSVSWYQQTPGQGLQFLFEYFSETQRNKGNFPGRFSGRQFSNSRSEMNVSTLELGDSALYLCASSSNVPGELFFGEGSRLTVL.

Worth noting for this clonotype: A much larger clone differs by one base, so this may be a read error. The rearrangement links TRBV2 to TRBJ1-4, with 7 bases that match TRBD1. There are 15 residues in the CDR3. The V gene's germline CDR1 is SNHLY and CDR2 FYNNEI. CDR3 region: CASSGLRDRNEKLYF. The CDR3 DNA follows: TGTGCCAGCAGTGGGCTACGGGACAGAAATGAAAAACTGTATTTT.

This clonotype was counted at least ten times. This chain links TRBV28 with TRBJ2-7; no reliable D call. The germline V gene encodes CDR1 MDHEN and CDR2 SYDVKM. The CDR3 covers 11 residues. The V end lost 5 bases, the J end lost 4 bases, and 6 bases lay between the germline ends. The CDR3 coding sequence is TGTGCCAGCAGTCTTACTTACGAGCAGTACTTC. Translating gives CASSLTYEQYF.

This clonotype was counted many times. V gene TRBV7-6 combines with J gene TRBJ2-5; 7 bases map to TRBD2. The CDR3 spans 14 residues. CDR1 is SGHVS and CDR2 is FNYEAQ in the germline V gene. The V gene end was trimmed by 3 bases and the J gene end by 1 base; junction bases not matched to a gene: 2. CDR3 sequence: CASSFSSGQETQYF. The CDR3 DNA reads TGTGCCAGCAGCTTTTCTAGCGGCCAAGAGACCCAGTACTTC. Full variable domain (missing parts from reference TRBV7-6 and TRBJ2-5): GAGVSQSPRYKVTKRGQDVALRCDPISGHVSLYWYRQALGQGPEFLTYFNYEAQQDKSGLPNDRFSAERPEGSISTLTIQRTEQRDSAMYRCASSFSSGQETQYFGPGTRLLVL.

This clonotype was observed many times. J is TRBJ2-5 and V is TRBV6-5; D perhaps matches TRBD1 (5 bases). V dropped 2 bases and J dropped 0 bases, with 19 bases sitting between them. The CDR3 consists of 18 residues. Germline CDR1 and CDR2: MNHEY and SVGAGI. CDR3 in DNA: TGTGCCAGCAGTTACAAGCAGGGAAAGCCTGGGGACCAAGAGACCCAGTACTTC. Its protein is CASSYKQGKPGDQETQYF.

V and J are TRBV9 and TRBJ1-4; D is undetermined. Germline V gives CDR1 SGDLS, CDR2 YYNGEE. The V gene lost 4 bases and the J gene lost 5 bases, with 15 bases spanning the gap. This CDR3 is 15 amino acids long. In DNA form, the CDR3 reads TGTGCCAGCAGCCCCCAAACTCAGGAAAATGAAAAACTGTTTTTT. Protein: CASSPQTQENEKLFF.

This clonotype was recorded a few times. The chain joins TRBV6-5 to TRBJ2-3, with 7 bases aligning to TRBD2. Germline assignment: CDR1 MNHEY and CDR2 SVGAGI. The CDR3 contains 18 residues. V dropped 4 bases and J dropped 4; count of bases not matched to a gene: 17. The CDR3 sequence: CASSWGPSGGQAADTQYF. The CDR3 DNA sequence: TGTGCCAGCAGTTGGGGACCTAGCGGTGGGCAGGCGGCAGATACGCAGTATTTT.

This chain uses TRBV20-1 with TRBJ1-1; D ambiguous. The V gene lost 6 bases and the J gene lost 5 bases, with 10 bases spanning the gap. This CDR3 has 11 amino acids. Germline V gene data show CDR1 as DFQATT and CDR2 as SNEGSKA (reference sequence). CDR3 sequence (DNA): TGCAGTGCAGCCGGGAAAACTGAAGCTTTCTTT. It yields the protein CSAAGKTEAFF.

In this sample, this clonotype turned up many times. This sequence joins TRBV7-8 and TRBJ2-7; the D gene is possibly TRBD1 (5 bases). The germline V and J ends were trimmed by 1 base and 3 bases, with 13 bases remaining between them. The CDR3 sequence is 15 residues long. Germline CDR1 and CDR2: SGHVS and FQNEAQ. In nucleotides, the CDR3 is TGTGCCAGCAGCTTAGAGTCAGGGTATTACTACGAGCAGTACTTC. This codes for CASSLESGYYYEQYF.

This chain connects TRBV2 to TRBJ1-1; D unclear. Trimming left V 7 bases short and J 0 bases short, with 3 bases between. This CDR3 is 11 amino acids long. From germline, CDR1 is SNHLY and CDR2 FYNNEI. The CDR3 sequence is CASTVNTEAFF. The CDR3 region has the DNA TGTGCCAGCACTGTGAACACTGAAGCTTTCTTT.

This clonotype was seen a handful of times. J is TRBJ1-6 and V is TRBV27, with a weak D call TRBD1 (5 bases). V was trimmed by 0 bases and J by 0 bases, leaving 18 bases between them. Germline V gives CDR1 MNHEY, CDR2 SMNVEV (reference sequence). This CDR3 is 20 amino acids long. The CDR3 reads CASSLSEPTVLSSYNSPLHF. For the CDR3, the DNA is TGTGCCAGCAGTTTATCGGAACCGACAGTCCTGAGCTCCTATAATTCACCCCTCCACTTT.

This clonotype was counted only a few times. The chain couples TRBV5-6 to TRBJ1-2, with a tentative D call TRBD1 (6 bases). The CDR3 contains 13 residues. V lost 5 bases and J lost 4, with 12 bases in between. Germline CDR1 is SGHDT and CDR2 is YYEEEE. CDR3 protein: CASSTGGIYGYTF. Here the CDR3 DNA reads TGTGCCAGCAGTACCGGGGGCATCTATGGCTACACCTTC. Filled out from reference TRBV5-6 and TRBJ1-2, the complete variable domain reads DAGVTQSPTHLIKTRGQQVTLRCSPKSGHDTVSWYQQALGQGPQFIFQYYEEEERQRGNFPDRFSGHQFPNYSSELNVNALLLGDSALYLCASSTGGIYGYTFGSGTRLTVV.

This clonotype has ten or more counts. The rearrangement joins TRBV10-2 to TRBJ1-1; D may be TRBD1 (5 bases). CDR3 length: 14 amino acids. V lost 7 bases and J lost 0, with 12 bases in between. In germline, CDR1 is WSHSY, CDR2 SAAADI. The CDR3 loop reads CASTRRTMNTEAFF. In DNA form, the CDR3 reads TGCGCCAGCACCCGACGGACAATGAACACTGAAGCTTTCTTT.